This is a list of T cell receptor beta chains from one sample in a study of shared clonotypes between healthy human individuals. TCRdb's copy holds only in-frame clones and misses some; the assay was immunoSEQ multiplex PCR. The sample consists of 800,000 or so clones, about 96% of them appearing once. Sequencing input: naive CD8+ T cells sorted from blood. The receptors were sampled from a man aged 30 to 39 in good health. The CDR3 runs from the conserved cysteine through the conserved F or W. The D gene is left open where the match is weak. Only part of the rows carry a size: once, few, many, or a class if the clone is expanded.

TRBD2,TRBV2,.,TRBJ2-5,CASSEAPSGQVAQYF,TGTGCCAGCAGTGAAGCTCCTAGCGGCCAGGTGGCCCAGTACTTC
TRBD1,TRBV7-6,.,TRBJ2-7,CASSSTGQGAPEQYF,TGTGCCAGCAGCTCCACGGGACAGGGGGCCCCCGAGCAGTACTTC
TRBD2,TRBV29-1,.,TRBJ2-1,CSVEETSGRRFGEQFF,TGCAGCGTTGAAGAGACTAGCGGGAGAAGGTTTGGCGAGCAGTTCTTC
.,TRBV7-9,once,TRBJ2-1,CASSFTESSYNEQFF,TGTGCCAGCAGCTTTACCGAAAGCTCCTACAATGAGCAGTTCTTC
.,TRBV6-1,.,TRBJ1-5,CASDSDLQPQHF,TGTGCCAGCGATTCTGACCTTCAGCCCCAGCATTTT
TRBD1,TRBV29-1,.,TRBJ1-2,CSVETWERGQYGYTF,TGCAGCGTTGAAACCTGGGAAAGGGGACAGTATGGCTACACCTTC
.,TRBV28,.,TRBJ2-7,CASNDLSYEQYF,TGTGCCAGCAATGACCTCTCCTACGAGCAGTACTTC
.,TRBV4-2,.,TRBJ2-5,CASSQDASSQETQYF,TGTGCCAGCAGCCAAGATGCCAGCAGCCAAGAGACCCAGTACTTC
TRBD1,TRBV11-3,.,TRBJ2-7,CASSPRTGSYEQYF,TGTGCCAGCAGCCCTAGGACAGGCTCCTACGAGCAGTACTTC
TRBD2,TRBV6-5,once,TRBJ2-7,CASRTGTISYEQYF,TGTGCCAGCAGGACCGGGACTATCTCCTACGAGCAGTACTTC
.,TRBV7-7,.,TRBJ2-5,CASSSSPTEGETQYF,TGTGCTAGCAGCTCTAGTCCCACCGAGGGAGAGACCCAGTACTTC
TRBD2,TRBV28,.,TRBJ2-7,CASSLAGEQDEQYF,TGTGCCAGCAGTTTAGCGGGGGAGCAGGACGAGCAGTACTTC
.,TRBV28,.,TRBJ2-4,CASSRRSGKNIQYF,TGTGCCAGCAGTCGCCGGTCGGGCAAAAACATTCAGTACTTC
TRBD1,TRBV7-9,.,TRBJ1-5,CASSLEGGSNQPQHF,TGTGCCAGCAGCTTAGAAGGGGGCAGCAATCAGCCCCAGCATTTT
TRBD1,TRBV27,.,TRBJ1-2,CASLDRGGGYTF,TGTGCCAGCCTAGACAGGGGTGGTGGCTACACCTTC
.,TRBV5-5,once,TRBJ2-1,CASSLTRDSYNEQFF,TGTGCCAGCAGCCTGACTAGAGACTCCTACAATGAGCAGTTCTTC
.,TRBV27,.,TRBJ1-5,CASSLYSTGYPNQPQHF,TGTGCCAGCAGTTTATACTCCACAGGCTACCCCAATCAGCCCCAGCATTTT
.,TRBV2,.,TRBJ2-1,CASSEGQAGRFF,TGTGCCAGCAGTGAAGGGCAGGCGGGGCGGTTCTTC
.,TRBV27,once,TRBJ1-1,CASSLLVRKNTEAFF,TGTGCCAGCAGTTTATTGGTCAGGAAGAACACTGAAGCTTTCTTT
TRBD2,TRBV5-8,once,TRBJ2-1,CASSMRWTSGRDTNEQFF,TGTGCCAGCAGTATGAGGTGGACTAGCGGGAGGGACACCAATGAGCAGTTCTTC
.,TRBV6-1,once,TRBJ2-1,CASQPRGYLADEQFF,TGTGCCAGCCAGCCGAGGGGCTACTTGGCCGATGAGCAGTTCTTC
.,TRBV4-3,.,TRBJ2-7,CASSQDYSRDIASREQYF,TGCGCCAGCAGCCAAGATTATTCCCGGGACATAGCCTCTCGTGAGCAGTACTTC
TRBD2,TRBV6-1,.,TRBJ2-1,CASSVGGRASEQFF,TGTGCCAGCAGTGTGGGCGGGAGAGCGAGTGAGCAGTTCTTC
.,TRBV7-9,.,TRBJ1-1,CASSLAGRTEAFF,TGTGCCAGCAGCTTAGCAGGGCGGACTGAAGCTTTCTTT
.,TRBV7-2,.,TRBJ2-1,CASSLTGNEQFF,TGTGCCAGCAGTCTAACGGGGAATGAGCAGTTCTTC
TRBD2,TRBV2,.,TRBJ2-1,CASSETSGSSTYNEQFF,TGTGCCAGCAGTGAAACTAGCGGGAGTTCGACCTACAATGAGCAGTTCTTC
TRBD1,TRBV6-1,.,TRBJ2-7,CASSEAVRGIYEQYF,TGTGCCAGCAGTGAAGCAGTCAGGGGGATCTACGAGCAGTACTTC
.,TRBV7-6,.,TRBJ2-5,CASSLNSVETQYF,TGTGCCAGCAGCTTAAACAGTGTGGAGACCCAGTACTTC
TRBD2,TRBV11-2,once,TRBJ2-5,CASSLGLAGQETQYF,TGTGCCAGCAGCCTCGGGCTAGCGGGGCAAGAGACCCAGTACTTC
.,TRBV2,.,TRBJ2-1,CASPSRVRFHNEQFF,TGTGCCAGTCCTTCCAGGGTGAGGTTTCACAATGAGCAGTTCTTC
.,TRBV7-9,.,TRBJ2-2,CASSLGRRELFF,TGTGCCAGCAGCTTAGGCAGGCGGGAGCTGTTTTTT
TRBD1,TRBV13,.,TRBJ1-4,CASSSTGQGASTNEKLFF,TGTGCCAGCAGCTCGACGGGACAGGGGGCTTCAACTAATGAAAAACTGTTTTTT
.,TRBV12-1,.,TRBJ2-1,CASPAHRGRGEQFF,TGTGCCAGCCCGGCCCACAGGGGGAGAGGTGAGCAGTTCTTC
.,TRBV28,once,TRBJ2-6,CASSFSPGANVLTF,TGTGCCAGCAGTTTTTCCCCTGGGGCCAACGTCCTGACTTTC
TRBD1,TRBV18,.,TRBJ1-2,CASSPATGLHYGYTF,TGTGCCAGCTCACCTGCGACAGGGCTGCACTATGGCTACACCTTC
TRBD1,TRBV29-1,.,TRBJ1-3,CSASGTDQNENTIYF,TGCAGCGCTTCAGGGACAGATCAAAACGAAAACACCATATATTTT
TRBD2,TRBV29-1,once,TRBJ2-3,CSVELAGVGETQYF,TGCAGCGTCGAACTAGCGGGAGTCGGGGAGACGCAGTATTTT
TRBD2,TRBV27,.,TRBJ2-5,CASSGIAGGPRETQYF,TGTGCCAGCAGTGGAATAGCGGGAGGGCCTAGGGAGACCCAGTACTTC
.,TRBV7-9,.,TRBJ2-7,CASSPPSGTQEYEQYF,TGTGCCAGCAGCCCCCCCTCCGGGACGCAGGAGTACGAGCAGTACTTC
TRBD2,TRBV7-8,.,TRBJ2-1,CASSPSTSGQLYNEQFF,TGTGCCAGCAGCCCATCGACTAGCGGACAATTATACAATGAGCAGTTCTTC
.,TRBV4-3,.,TRBJ2-2,CASSQERGWGTGELFF,TGCGCCAGCAGCCAAGAAAGGGGTTGGGGCACCGGGGAGCTGTTTTTT
TRBD2,TRBV7-9,.,TRBJ2-7,CASSLGLASYEQYF,TGTGCCAGCAGCTTGGGACTAGCATCCTACGAGCAGTACTTC
TRBD2,TRBV7-8,.,TRBJ2-7,CASSREATYEQYF,TGTGCCAGCAGCCGGGAGGCTACCTACGAGCAGTACTTC